This TCR beta chain was documented in a study of T-cell memory formation after mild COVID-19. This clonotype was found a few times. The germline CDR1 and CDR2 sequences are SEHNR and FQNEAQ (reference sequence). The V segment lost 2 bases and the J segment 4 bases; nucleotides outside the gene matches: 9. CDR3 length: 19 amino acids. Each CDR3 protein gets one entry after TCRdb re-called the 5' RACE reads with MiXCR. In the table there are about 470,000 distinct CDR3 sequences, roughly 23% of which are singletons. The TCR was taken from an adult woman who had mild COVID-19 (a few samples of this study predate the infection). Cell type and time point are not known. Sequencing input: PBMCs or a T cell subset sorted from them (not recorded which). The chain employs TRBV7-9 and TRBJ2-2, with 14 bases identical to TRBD2. CDR3 in DNA: TGTGCCAGCAGCTTACCCGGGACTAGCGGGAGAAGGGGCACCGGGGAGCTGTTTTTT. Translation gives CASSLPGTSGRRGTGELFF.